The clone carrying this T cell receptor (beta chain) turned up a few times. The V and J ends lost 5 bases and 6 bases respectively, with 10 bases between them. The length of the CDR3 is 12 residues. Germline-derived CDR1 and CDR2 are MNHEY and SVGAGI. Method: immunoSEQ multiplex PCR; TCRdb's copy keeps in-frame clones and lacks some. The table records around 30,000 clones, about 80% of them present only once. The data were taken from a study of a mutant IDH1 vaccine in newly diagnosed glioma. The time point is: baseline, week 1 (first vaccination visit). Treatment in this sample: pre-vaccination baseline after standard-of-care therapy.

This clonotype was sampled from a man aged 50 or older with glioma. Some clones in this sample may be carry-over from other donors' samples. This chain connects TRBV6-5 to TRBJ2-5; either TRBD1 or TRBD2 may fit D (5 bases each). The sample here was peripheral blood mononuclear cells (PBMCs), taken from a glioma patient treated with radiotherapy, temozolomide or both. CDR3 residues: CASSDWGKTQYF. The CDR3 DNA follows: TGTGCCAGCAGTGACTGGGGGAAGACCCAGTACTTC.